The 2 T cell receptor beta chains given below trace back to one sample, sequenced in a study of blood T cells in healthy people across ages. Next came a second PCR, run for roughly 6 to 11 cycles, which used a sample-barcoded 5' primer along with a J-beta primer mix. TCRdb reprocessed the 5' RACE reads via MiXCR and lists one record per CDR3 protein. The table has about 640,000 distinct CDR3 sequences, around 43% seen once. The sequenced sample was blood. These receptors came from an older man in good health.

Points on this clonotype: Sequence at one end of the junction differs from germline and may be a read error. The chain couples TRBV2 to TRBJ1-5; D not certain. Germline V gene sequence: CDR1 SNHLY, CDR2 FYNNEI. CDR3 length: 14 amino acids. In DNA form, the CDR3 reads TGTGCCGGCAGTGCCGACACGGTAAATCAGCCCCAGCATTTT. Protein sequence: CAGSADTVNQPQHF.

This clonotype was picked up one time. The V and J genes are TRBV6-6 and TRBJ2-7, with 8 bases fitting TRBD2. J gave up 0 bases and V 2 bases, and 6 bases lay outside the gene matches. The germline V gene encodes CDR1 MNHNY and CDR2 SVGAGI (reference sequence). The CDR3 sequence is 16 residues long. CDR3 amino acids: CASSYATSGNSYEQYF. In DNA form, the CDR3 reads TGTGCCAGCAGTTACGCCACTAGCGGCAACTCCTACGAGCAGTACTTC.